Below, 29 T cell receptor beta chains from the same sample are listed, as sequenced in a study of T cell repertoires in cytomegalovirus infection. Using its own MiXCR run on the reads, TCRdb lists one record per CDR3 protein. The sample shows around 270,000 distinct CDR3 sequences, approximately 9.2% of them seen only once. The specimen was PBMCs. The receptors derive from a human donor in good health (CMV status not recorded). Some clones in this sample may be carry-over from other donors' samples.

There are a few counts of this clonotype. This chain connects TRBV28 to TRBJ1-1; no definite D call. CDR1 and CDR2 (germline): MDHEN, SYDVKM. V was shortened by 8 bases and J by 0 bases, with 7 bases between the two germline ends. This CDR3 is built from 12 residues. CDR3 loop: CASSGLNTEAFF. CDR3 in DNA: TGTGCCAGCTCCGGACTGAACACTGAAGCTTTCTTT.

This clonotype was seen ten or more times. The V gene is TRBV7-2, the J gene TRBJ2-4, with unresolved D. The V end was cut by 1 base, the J end by 6 bases, with 7 bases between. The CDR3 covers 13 residues. In germline, CDR1 is SGHTA, CDR2 FQGNSA. CDR3: CASSLEVLNIQYF. The CDR3 DNA reads as TGTGCCAGCAGCTTAGAAGTGTTAAACATTCAGTACTTC.

This clonotype was detected many times. The chain recombines TRBV7-2 with TRBJ2-7; a possible D gene is TRBD1 (5 bases). This CDR3 is built from 15 residues. Germline V gives CDR1 SGHTA, CDR2 FQGNSA. Deletions cut 4 bases from V and 5 bases from J, with 18 bases between. CDR3 sequence: CASSSPLGLSHEQYF. In DNA, the CDR3 is TGTGCCAGCAGCTCCCCCCTGGGGCTGTCCCACGAGCAGTACTTC.

This clonotype was observed at least ten times. The chain carries TRBV7-2 and TRBJ2-2; 8 bases are a match to TRBD1. Germline-derived CDR1 and CDR2 are SGHTA and FQGNSA. J gave up 5 bases and V 6 bases, and 5 bases lay outside the gene matches. CDR3 length: 14 residues. The CDR3 here is CASRPTGVTGELFF. The CDR3 DNA follows: TGTGCCAGCAGACCGACAGGGGTTACCGGGGAGCTGTTTTTT. Using reference TRBV7-2 and TRBJ2-2 for the parts outside the CDR3, the full variable domain is GAGVSQSPSNKVTEKGKDVELRCDPISGHTALYWYRQSLGQGLEFLIYFQGNSAPDKSGLPSDRFSAERTGGSVSTLTIQRTQQEDSAVYLCASRPTGVTGELFFGEGSRLTVL.

This clonotype was seen only a few times. This chain joins TRBV19 and TRBJ1-2; D unresolved. Trimming took 1 base from V and 2 from J, leaving 14 bases between them. The CDR3 has 16 residues. In germline, CDR1 is LNHDA, CDR2 SQIVND (reference sequence). The chain's CDR3 is CASSIGWNTLNYGYTF. CDR3 DNA: TGTGCCAGTAGTATAGGTTGGAACACCTTGAACTATGGCTACACCTTC.

This chain connects TRBV15 to TRBJ1-5, with D unresolved. The CDR3 covers 18 residues. V was trimmed by 5 bases and J by 0 bases, leaving 20 bases between them. Germline V gives CDR1 LNHNV, CDR2 YYDKDF (reference sequence). The CDR3 sequence is CATSRDGRNYYSNQPQHF. In DNA form, the CDR3 reads TGTGCCACCAGCCGCGACGGGCGAAACTATTATAGCAATCAGCCCCAGCATTTT.

In its sample, this clonotype was seen many times. The chain is built from TRBV7-3 and TRBJ2-2; maybe TRBD1 (6 bases). Germline V gene lookup returns CDR1 SGHTA and CDR2 FQGTGA. This CDR3 has 16 amino acids. The ends were cut back, 5 bases at V and 0 bases at J, with 13 bases in the middle. CDR3 DNA: TGTGCCAGCAGCCCTAGGACAGCCGCGAACACCGGGGAGCTGTTTTTT. It specifies CASSPRTAANTGELFF.

This clonotype was found many times. The gene calls are TRBV6-8 and TRBJ2-2; D is perhaps TRBD2 (7 bases). The V and J ends lost 5 bases and 6 bases respectively, with 22 bases between them. Germline CDR1 is MNHGY and CDR2 is SAAAGT. The CDR3 extends over 17 amino acids. The CDR3 nucleotides are TGTGCCAGCAGTCCCCGGGGGGCGGGAGTTTTTTCCGGGGAGCTGTTTTTT. Its translation: CASSPRGAGVFSGELFF.

This clonotype has more than one count but fewer than ten. The rearrangement uses TRBV19 and TRBJ1-5; D not certain. Per the germline V gene, CDR1 is LNHDA and CDR2 is SQIVND (reference sequence). Trimming took off 7 bases at V and 4 bases at J, with 20 bases between the two ends. The CDR3 sequence is 16 residues long. DNA for the CDR3: TGTGCCAGTACCGACGTCTCCTGGGCCCCAAATCAGCCCCAGCATTTT. It encodes CASTDVSWAPNQPQHF.

There are many counts of this clonotype. The chain joins TRBV7-8 to TRBJ2-1, with 7 bases aligning to TRBD1. The V segment lost 4 bases and the J segment 7 bases; nucleotides outside the gene matches: 7. The germline V gene has CDR1 SGHVS and CDR2 FQNEAQ. The CDR3 has 14 residues. The CDR3 DNA reads TGTGCCAGCAGCTCTAGGGGGCGAGGGAATGAGCAGTTCTTC. As protein: CASSSRGRGNEQFF. Drawing the rest from reference TRBV7-8 and TRBJ2-1, the complete variable domain is GAGVSQSPRYKVAKRGQDVALRCDPISGHVSLFWYQQALGQGPEFLTYFQNEAQLDKSGLPSDRFFAERPEGSVSTLKIQRTQQEDSAVYLCASSSRGRGNEQFFGPGTRLTVL.

In this sample, this clonotype turned up a few times. V usage is TRBV27 and J usage is TRBJ2-1, with TRBD2 matching 12 bases. V shed 5 bases and J 6 bases; nucleotides not matched to a gene: 11. Per germline, CDR1 MNHEY and CDR2 SMNVEV (reference sequence). CDR3 length: 17 amino acids. The CDR3 nucleotides read TGTGCCAGCAGTCCACAATCTAGCGGGAGGGCCGGCAATGAGCAGTTCTTC. It translates to CASSPQSSGRAGNEQFF.

V gene TRBV20-1 combines with J gene TRBJ1-5, with D possibly matching TRBD1 (6 bases). CDR1 and CDR2 (germline): DFQATT, SNEGSKA (reference sequence). The V and J ends lost 6 bases and 5 bases respectively, with 14 bases between them. This CDR3 region has 13 residues. The CDR3 here is CSAQGTIDQPQHF. The CDR3 DNA sequence: TGCAGTGCACAAGGGACAATCGATCAGCCCCAGCATTTT.

At least ten counts were recorded for this clonotype. The chain couples TRBV7-2 to TRBJ1-2, with TRBD1 identical over 9 bases. CDR1 and CDR2 from the germline V gene are SGHTA and FQGNSA. With V trimmed by 5 bases and J by 2 bases, 15 bases remained unmatched. The CDR3 covers 18 residues. The CDR3 reads CASSTTLGGTGTNYGYTF. DNA of the CDR3: TGTGCCAGCAGCACTACCTTAGGAGGGACAGGGACAAACTATGGCTACACCTTC.

This clonotype was seen a handful of times. V is TRBV20-1 and J is TRBJ2-7; 8 bases agree with TRBD1. The CDR3 is 15 residues long. Germline CDR1 is DFQATT and CDR2 is SNEGSKA (reference sequence). V was clipped by 1 base and J by 2 bases; unmatched bases: 7. The CDR3 loop reads CSARVMTGVPYEQYF. The CDR3 nucleotides are TGCAGTGCTAGAGTAATGACAGGGGTACCCTACGAGCAGTACTTC.

This clonotype was picked up a small number of times. The V gene is TRBV2, the J gene TRBJ2-7; D is unresolved. Per germline, CDR1 SNHLY and CDR2 FYNNEI. Trimming removed 7 bases at V and 0 bases at J, with 13 bases between. The length of the CDR3 is 14 residues. This CDR3 is CASKLDRFSYEQYF. The CDR3 bases are TGTGCCAGCAAATTGGACCGTTTCTCCTACGAGCAGTACTTC.

This chain joins TRBV25-1 and TRBJ1-1; D gene uncertain. Germline CDR1 and CDR2: MGHDK and SYGVNS. The CDR3 runs to 12 residues. Trimming pared 6 bases from V and 5 bases from J, leaving 10 bases between. DNA for the CDR3: TGTGCCAGCAGGGGGAGTTGGACTGAAGCTTTCTTT. This translates into CASRGSWTEAFF.

The chain has TRBV29-1 and TRBJ2-3; 7 bases align to TRBD2. J gave up 3 bases and V 5 bases, and 14 bases lay outside the gene matches. Germline V lookup: CDR1 SQVTM, CDR2 ANQGSEA. The CDR3 has 16 amino acids. This CDR3 reads CSVTSRETGGTDTQYF. CDR3 in DNA: TGCAGCGTTACGAGTAGGGAAACGGGAGGAACAGATACGCAGTATTTT.

This clonotype was counted ten times or more. The rearrangement joins TRBV18 to TRBJ2-3; no clear D gene. CDR1 is KGHSH and CDR2 is LQKENI in the germline V gene. The V gene lost 6 bases and the J gene lost 0 bases, with 4 bases spanning the gap. The CDR3 extends over 12 amino acids. CDR3 nucleotide sequence: TGTGCCAGCTCCGAAAGCACAGATACGCAGTATTTT. This gives the protein CASSESTDTQYF.

This clonotype has at least ten counts. V gene TRBV7-2 combines with J gene TRBJ1-1, with TRBD1 as a possible D gene (6 bases). This CDR3 contains 15 residues. V was trimmed by 5 bases and J by 6 bases, leaving 19 bases between them. CDR1 is SGHTA and CDR2 is FQGNSA in the germline V gene. The CDR3 DNA reads as TGTGCCAGCAGCCCCTCAGGTGGGGGCCGGTCTGAAGCTTTCTTT. It specifies CASSPSGGGRSEAFF.

This clonotype occurred many times. The rearrangement links TRBV7-6 to TRBJ2-3; D is uncertain. The V end lost 0 bases, the J end lost 0 bases, and 10 bases lay between the germline ends. The length of the CDR3 is 16 residues. CDR1 SGHVS and CDR2 FNYEAQ come from the germline V gene. The CDR3 DNA follows: TGTGCCAGCAGCTTAGCAGGTCGCCAGAGCACAGATACGCAGTATTTT. Translation gives CASSLAGRQSTDTQYF.

This clonotype was seen ten or more times. The DNA of the CDR3 is TGTGCCAGCAGCTACAAATCAGGGGGCTACTACGAGCAGTACTTC. It yields the protein CASSYKSGGYYEQYF. This chain links TRBV7-2 with TRBJ2-7, with 8 bases identical to TRBD1. J was trimmed by 3 bases and V by 4 bases; bases with no gene match: 8. CDR3 length equals 15 residues. Germline CDR1 reads SGHTA; CDR2 reads FQGNSA.

With respect to this clonotype: A much larger clone differs by one base, so this may be a read error. The chain couples TRBV6-2 or TRBV6-3 to TRBJ1-5; no firm D call. Germline V CDR1 and CDR2: MNHEY, SVGEGT. CDR3 length: 14 residues. The ends were cut back, 0 bases at V and 7 bases at J, with 10 bases in the middle. The CDR3 DNA follows: TGTGCCAGCAGTTACTCCGGGATAGTGCAGCCCCAGCATTTT. This translates into CASSYSGIVQPQHF.

This clonotype was seen many times. This chain links TRBV12-3 or TRBV12-4 with TRBJ1-4; D call uncertain. The CDR3 sequence is 17 residues long. V dropped 4 bases and J dropped 5 bases, with 20 bases sitting between them. As DNA, the CDR3 is TGTGCCAGCAGTTCCTATGCGCCGGTCGATGGCAATGAAAAACTGTTTTTT. As protein: CASSSYAPVDGNEKLFF.

This chain links TRBV6-2 or TRBV6-3 with TRBJ1-2; the match to TRBD1 covers 7 bases. The germline V gene encodes CDR1 MNHEY and CDR2 SVGEGT. This CDR3 comprises 14 residues. J lost 5 bases, V lost 5 bases, and 8 bases had no gene match. The CDR3 here is CASSTTGFEYGYTF. In DNA, the CDR3 is TGTGCCAGCAGTACGACAGGGTTCGAGTATGGCTACACCTTC.

The chain combines TRBV7-9 with TRBJ1-5; weak D call: TRBD1 (6 bases). The germline gives CDR1 SEHNR, CDR2 FQNEAQ (reference sequence). V dropped 11 bases and J dropped 1 base, with 24 bases sitting between them. The CDR3 covers 17 residues. This CDR3 is CARPDFRGFGSNQPQHF. CDR3 DNA sequence: TGTGCCCGGCCCGACTTCAGGGGATTTGGGAGCAATCAGCCCCAGCATTTT. Looking up the rest from reference TRBV7-9 and TRBJ1-5 gives the full variable domain: DTGVSQNPRHKITKRGQNVTFRCDPISEHNRLYWYRQTLGQGPEFLTYFQNEAQLEKSRLLSDRFSAERPKGSFSTLEIQRTEQGDSAMYLCARPDFRGFGSNQPQHFGDGTRLSIL.

Remarks on this clonotype: Just one base apart from a much larger clone, this may be a read error. This chain uses TRBV5-1 with TRBJ2-5, with 11 bases aligning to TRBD2. Germline V gene lookup returns CDR1 SGHRS and CDR2 YFSETQ. The CDR3 sequence is 16 residues long. The CDR3 DNA is TGCGCCAGCAGCTTTGGACTAGCGGGTTCCCAAGAGAACCAGTACTTC. It encodes CASSFGLAGSQENQYF. The whole variable domain, filled in from reference TRBV5-1 and TRBJ2-5, reads KAGVTQTPRYLIKTRGQQVTLSCSPISGHRSVSWYQQTPGQGLQFLFEYFSETQRNKGNFPGRFSGRQFSNSRSEMNVSTLELGDSALYLCASSFGLAGSQENQYFGPGTRLLVL.

V gene TRBV12-3 or TRBV12-4 combines with J gene TRBJ2-3, with a possible D match to TRBD2 (6 bases). CDR3 length equals 14 residues. V gave up 7 bases and J gave up 1 base, with 12 bases separating them. CDR3 sequence reads: CASTPRRGTDTQYF. For the CDR3, the DNA is TGTGCCAGCACTCCCCGGAGGGGCACAGATACGCAGTATTTT.

This clonotype was counted many times. The V gene is TRBV7-8, the J gene TRBJ2-2; 7 positions agree with TRBD1. This CDR3 contains 17 residues. Germline CDR1 reads SGHVS; CDR2 reads FQNEAQ. V shed 5 bases and J 0 bases; nucleotides not matched to a gene: 9. Here the CDR3 reads CASSTSRQGPNTGELFF. The CDR3 DNA is TGTGCCAGCAGCACCTCCCGACAGGGACCGAACACCGGGGAGCTGTTTTTT.

This clonotype was recorded at least ten times. The chain carries TRBV7-2 and TRBJ1-1; a weak D match, TRBD1 (6 bases). Germline V gene sequence: CDR1 SGHTA, CDR2 FQGNSA. The ends were cut back, 5 bases at V and 0 bases at J, with 10 bases in the middle. This CDR3 has 14 residues. The CDR3 loop is CASSKGHMNTEAFF. The CDR3 DNA follows: TGTGCCAGCAGCAAGGGACACATGAACACTGAAGCTTTCTTT.